This T cell receptor (beta chain) is drawn from a study of blood T cells in healthy people across ages. Using a J-beta primer mix together with a sample-barcoded 5' primer, a second PCR was run for roughly 6 to 12 cycles. In TCRdb, the 5' RACE reads were re-called with MiXCR into one record per CDR3 protein. The sample lists roughly 1,500,000 distinct CDR3 sequences; around 35% were seen once. Trimming took off 1 base at V and 3 bases at J, with 12 bases between the two ends. This CDR3 comprises 15 residues. Germline loops: CDR1 LGHDT, CDR2 YNNKEL (reference sequence). Isolated per sample were at least 7 million PBMCs.

The receptor's source is a woman aged 30 to 39 in good health. Sequencing input: blood. The J gene is TRBJ2-5, the V gene TRBV3-1; D gene uncertain. The CDR3 DNA reads TGTGCCAGCAGCCAAGCGAGGCCTTCTAAAGAGACCCAGTACTTC. Translated, it gives CASSQARPSKETQYF.